This record covers a single TCR beta chain. This entry comes from a study of blood T cell repertoires in COVID-19. Assay used: immunoSEQ multiplex PCR; TCRdb lists only in-frame clones, some missing. The sample has fewer than 400,000 clones; 83% are singletons. V was pared by 5 bases and J by 0 bases, with 25 bases between. CDR3 size: 19 residues. Germline V gene lookup returns CDR1 SGHTA and CDR2 FQGTGA. The sequence came from a man aged 25-45 years with active or convalescent COVID-19. The chain uses TRBV7-3 and TRBJ1-1, with a weak D call TRBD1 (6 bases). Sequenced sample: peripheral blood. The CDR3 reads CASSVTGTEAAFMNTEAFF. CDR3 bases: TGTGCCAGCAGCGTCACAGGGACGGAGGCTGCTTTCATGAACACTGAAGCTTTCTTT.